The clone carrying this T cell receptor (beta chain) was observed a few times. MiXCR was run by TCRdb on the 5' RACE reads, yielding one entry per CDR3 protein. The sample consists of over 500,000 distinct CDR3 sequences, around 20% of them appearing once. This sample is drawn from a study of identical twins. V shed 7 bases and J shed 1 base, with 9 bases lying between them. CDR3 size: 12 residues. Germline values: CDR1 DFQATT, CDR2 SNEGSKA (reference sequence). These same records also appear under a second study, on T cells expressing NK-cell markers. Turning to that study: The eight sequenced donors comprised seven who were HCMV-seropositive and one who was seronegative. The use of an anti-gamma-delta TCR antibody, which was added in several experiments, restricted sorting to T cells expressing alpha-beta TCR. CD8+ T cells in a handful of donors included dominant NKG2C+ clonotypes at 1.0-7.0%. Among four donors, these clonotypes also ranked first in the CD3+CD56-NKG2C+ fraction.

The rearrangement links TRBV20-1 to TRBJ2-3; D unresolved. Sequenced material: CD4+ T cells sorted from blood. The source of this sequence is a woman in her late teens or twenties in good health. The CDR3 coding sequence is TGCAGTGTTCGAACCCGCACAGATACGCAGTATTTT. It encodes CSVRTRTDTQYF.